What follows describes a single T cell receptor beta chain. No antigen is known for it. Per-nucleotide qualities are absent, and no much larger clonotype sits a single base away. The CDR3 regions of human TCRbeta chains were subjected to immunosequencing. The authors processed their data as follows. Repertoire TCRs were matched against a reference library of SARS-CoV-2-specific TCRs generated with the MIRA antigen-specificity platform. Breadth was defined as the fraction of unique TCRs that were SARS-CoV-2-associated. Depth was defined as the fraction of total T cells that were SARS-CoV-2-associated. Using the MIRA data, each spike-specific TCR was mapped to the spike region that the TCR reacts to and placed in a CD4 or CD8 class. Log10-transformed breadth and depth values were compared by one-way ANOVA with Sidak's multiple comparisons tests. TCRdb limited this immuneACCESS table to in-frame rearrangements with V and J called. A share of clones is missing; checked studies link under half to unresolved V genes, and the rest is unexplained. V and J calls and clone size follow that table, whereas D and trimming were derived from the DNA. The sample table records around 72,000 clones; roughly four fifths of these occur just once. The ten top clones hold under 7% of the sample.

The germline V gene sets CDR1 to SGHRS and CDR2 to YFSETQ. Cut back by 3 bases and 4 bases, the V and J ends lie 14 bases apart. The CDR3 starts with the cysteine, ends with the phenylalanine, and has 14 residues. The only DNA kept is the CDR3, 42 bases in frame from the first base. The entry originates in a study of T cell responses to AZD1222 COVID-19 vaccine (dated by TCRdb to the early 2020s). Turning to the overall study: AZD1222 recipients given second doses at about 4 weeks or at about 12 weeks were pooled, since spike-specific TCR depth and breadth were not found to differ between the two schedules. Trial participants were enrolled into age subgroups of 18-55, 56-69 and 70-plus years, which contained approximately 150, 30 and 60 TCR-sequenced participants, respectively. TCR sequencing covered roughly 230 trial participants: 207 given two doses of AZD1222 and 26 given two doses of MenACWY control vaccine.

What the time point label conveys for this sample: baseline before first vaccination. Vaccinee samples came from UK trials COV001 and COV002, including a single-blind randomized controlled phase 2/3 trial of AZD1222 (ChAdOx1 nCoV-19) in healthy adults. For TCRbeta chain sequencing, PBMC samples were collected from trial participants at day 0 and at day 28 after the second dose. The study at large found these results: Reportedly, almost half of the unique spike-specific TCRs recognized epitopes lying outside the regions that are mutated in the B.1.351 and B.1.1.7 variants. Spike-specific TCR breadth and depth rose significantly after two AZD1222 doses compared with day 0 and with MenACWY recipients. Because no day 14 peak-response samples were available, the repertoires could be characterized only after the peak T cell response. Only a handful of AZD1222 recipients were SARS-CoV-2 seropositive at baseline, limiting conclusions about previously exposed vaccinees. Most participants were white British and females outnumbered males, and the authors suggested that clonal diversity may have been underestimated. CD4 TCRs associated with the vaccine covered the entire spike protein, and the dominant responses were in regions 160-218 and 743-854. The 56-69-year group was small, and its depth increase did not reach significance, likely because of low power.

The sequence is built from TRBV5-1 and TRBJ2-7, and perhaps TRBD1 as D gene, on 6 matching bases. The TCR was taken from an adult in good health. Sample: peripheral blood, taken on day 0 of AZD1222 vaccination. The CDR3 sequence is CASSSDRVEYEQYF. The nucleotide sequence reads TGCGCCAGCAGCTCGGACAGAGTCGAGTACGAGCAGTACTTC.